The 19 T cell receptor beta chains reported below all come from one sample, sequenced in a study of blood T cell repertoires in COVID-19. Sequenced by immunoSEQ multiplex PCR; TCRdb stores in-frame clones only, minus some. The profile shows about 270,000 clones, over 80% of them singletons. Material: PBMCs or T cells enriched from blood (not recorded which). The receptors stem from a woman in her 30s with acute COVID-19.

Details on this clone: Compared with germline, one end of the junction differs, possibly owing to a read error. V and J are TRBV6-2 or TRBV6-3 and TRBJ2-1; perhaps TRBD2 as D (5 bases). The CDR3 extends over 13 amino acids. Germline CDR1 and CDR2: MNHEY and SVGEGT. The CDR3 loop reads CASSYSDYYEQFF. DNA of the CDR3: TGTGCCAGCAGTTACAGCGACTACTATGAGCAGTTCTTC.

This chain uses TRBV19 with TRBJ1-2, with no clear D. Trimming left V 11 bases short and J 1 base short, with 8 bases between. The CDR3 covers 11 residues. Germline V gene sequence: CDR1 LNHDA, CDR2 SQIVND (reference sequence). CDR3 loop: CALRDNYGYTF. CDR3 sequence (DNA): TGTGCCTTGCGGGATAACTATGGCTACACCTTC.

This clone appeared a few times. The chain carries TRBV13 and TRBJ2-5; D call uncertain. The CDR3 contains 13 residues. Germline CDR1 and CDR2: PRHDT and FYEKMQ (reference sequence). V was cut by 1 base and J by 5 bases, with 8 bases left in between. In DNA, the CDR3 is TGTGCCAGCAGCTTAGACAGCCTTGAGACCCAGTACTTC. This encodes CASSLDSLETQYF.

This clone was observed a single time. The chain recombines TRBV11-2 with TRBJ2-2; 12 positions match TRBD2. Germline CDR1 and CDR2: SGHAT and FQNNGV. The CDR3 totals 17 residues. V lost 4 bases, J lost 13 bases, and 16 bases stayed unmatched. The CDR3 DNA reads TGTGCCAGCAGCTCAACCGGGACTAGCGGGTCCCTCGGTCTGCTGTTTTTT. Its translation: CASSSTGTSGSLGLLFF. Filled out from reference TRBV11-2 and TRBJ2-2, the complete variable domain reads EAGVAQSPRYKIIEKRQSVAFWCNPISGHATLYWYQQILGQGPKLLIQFQNNGVVDDSQLPKDRFSAERLKGVDSTLKIQPAKLEDSAVYLCASSSTGTSGSLGLLFFGEGSRLTVL.

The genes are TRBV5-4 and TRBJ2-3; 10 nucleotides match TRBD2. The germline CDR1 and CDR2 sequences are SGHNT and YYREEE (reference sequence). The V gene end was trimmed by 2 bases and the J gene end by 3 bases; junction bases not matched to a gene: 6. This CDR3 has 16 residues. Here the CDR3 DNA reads TGTGCCAGCAGCTTCCGAGCGGGAGGGCCGACAGATACGCAGTATTTT. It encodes CASSFRAGGPTDTQYF.

CDR3 sequence reads: CASSPPPEGGEAFF. CDR3 sequence (DNA): TGTGCCAGCTCACCACCCCCGGAGGGAGGTGAAGCTTTCTTT. V usage is TRBV18 and J usage is TRBJ1-1; D is unresolved. CDR1 is KGHSH, CDR2 LQKENI, per germline. The length of the CDR3 is 14 residues. V gave up 0 bases and J gave up 7 bases, with 12 bases separating them.

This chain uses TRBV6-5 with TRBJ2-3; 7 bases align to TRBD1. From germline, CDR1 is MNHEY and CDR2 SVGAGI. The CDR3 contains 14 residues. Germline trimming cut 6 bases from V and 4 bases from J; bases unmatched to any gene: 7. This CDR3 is CASSRNRGPDTQYF. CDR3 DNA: TGTGCCAGCAGCCGTAACAGGGGTCCAGATACGCAGTATTTT.

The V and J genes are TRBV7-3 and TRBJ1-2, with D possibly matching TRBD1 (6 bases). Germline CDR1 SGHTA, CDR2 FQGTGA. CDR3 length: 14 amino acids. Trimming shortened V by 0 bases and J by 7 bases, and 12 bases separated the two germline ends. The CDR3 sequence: CASSLTAGDAGYTF. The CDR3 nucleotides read TGTGCCAGCAGCTTAACGGCAGGGGATGCTGGCTACACCTTC.

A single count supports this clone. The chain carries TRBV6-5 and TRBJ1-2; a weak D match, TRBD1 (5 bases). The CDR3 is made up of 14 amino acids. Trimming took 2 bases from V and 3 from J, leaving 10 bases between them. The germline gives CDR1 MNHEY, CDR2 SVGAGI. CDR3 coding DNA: TGTGCCAGCAGTTACGGGAGGGGACACTATGGCTACACCTTC. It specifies CASSYGRGHYGYTF.

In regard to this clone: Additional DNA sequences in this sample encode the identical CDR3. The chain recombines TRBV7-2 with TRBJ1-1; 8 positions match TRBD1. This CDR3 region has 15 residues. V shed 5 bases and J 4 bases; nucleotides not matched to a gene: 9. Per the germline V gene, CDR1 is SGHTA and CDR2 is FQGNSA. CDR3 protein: CASSPLPQGGTEAFF. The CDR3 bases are TGTGCCAGCAGCCCTCTTCCACAGGGGGGCACTGAAGCTTTCTTT.

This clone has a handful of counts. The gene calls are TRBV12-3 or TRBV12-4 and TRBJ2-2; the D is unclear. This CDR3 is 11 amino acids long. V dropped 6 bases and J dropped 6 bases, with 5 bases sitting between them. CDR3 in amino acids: CASSRAGELFF. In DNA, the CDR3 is TGTGCCAGCAGCCGTGCCGGGGAGCTGTTTTTT.

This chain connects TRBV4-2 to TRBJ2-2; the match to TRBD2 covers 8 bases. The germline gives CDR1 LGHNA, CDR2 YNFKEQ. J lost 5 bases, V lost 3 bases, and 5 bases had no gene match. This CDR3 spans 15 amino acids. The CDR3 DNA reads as TGTGCCAGCAGCCAGGGTAGCGGGATTACCGGGGAGCTGTTTTTT. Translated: CASSQGSGITGELFF.

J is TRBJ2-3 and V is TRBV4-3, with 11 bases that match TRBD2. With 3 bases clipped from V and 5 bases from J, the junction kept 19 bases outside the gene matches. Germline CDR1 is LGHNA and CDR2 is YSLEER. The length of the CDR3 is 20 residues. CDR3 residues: CASSQEYASGRFSRVDTQYF. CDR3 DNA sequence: TGCGCCAGCAGCCAGGAATATGCTAGCGGGAGGTTTTCTAGGGTAGATACGCAGTATTTT.

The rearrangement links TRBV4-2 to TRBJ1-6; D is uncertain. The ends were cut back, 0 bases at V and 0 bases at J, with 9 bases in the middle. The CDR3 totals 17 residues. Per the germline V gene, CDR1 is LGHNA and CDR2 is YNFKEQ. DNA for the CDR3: TGTGCCAGCAGCCAAGACCCGGAGAGCTCCTATAATTCACCCCTCCACTTT. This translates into CASSQDPESSYNSPLHF.

CDR3 nucleotide sequence: TGTGCCAGCAGCCCGAGAAGTGGCAGGGGGCGGACAGATACGCAGTATTTT. Its translation: CASSPRSGRGRTDTQYF. The V gene is TRBV9, the J gene TRBJ2-3; TRBD1 matches 8 bases. The CDR3 extends over 17 amino acids. CDR1 SGDLS and CDR2 YYNGEE come from the germline V gene. V lost 4 bases and J lost 3; bases outside the gene matches: 13.

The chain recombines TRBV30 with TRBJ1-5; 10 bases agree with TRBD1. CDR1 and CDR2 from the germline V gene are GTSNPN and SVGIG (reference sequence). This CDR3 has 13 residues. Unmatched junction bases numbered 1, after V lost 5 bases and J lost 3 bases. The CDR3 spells CAWGTGVNQPQHF. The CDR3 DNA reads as TGTGCCTGGGGGACAGGGGTCAATCAGCCCCAGCATTTT.

The CDR3 spells CATSLSGTGANVLTF. CDR3 nucleotide sequence: TGTGCCACCAGTTTGAGCGGGACTGGGGCCAACGTCCTGACTTTC. The chain joins TRBV24-1 to TRBJ2-6; 7 bases match TRBD2. The CDR3 consists of 15 residues. Germline V gene sequence: CDR1 KGHDR, CDR2 SFDVKD. V lost 6 bases, J lost 2 bases, and 3 bases stayed unmatched.

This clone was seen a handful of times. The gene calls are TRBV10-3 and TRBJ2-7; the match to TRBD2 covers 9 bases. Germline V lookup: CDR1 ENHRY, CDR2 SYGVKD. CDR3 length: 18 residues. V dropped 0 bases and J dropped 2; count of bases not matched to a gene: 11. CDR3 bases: TGTGCCATCAGTGAGTCGATGCCTAGCGGGACCCGACCCTACGAGCAGTACTTC. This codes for CAISESMPSGTRPYEQYF.

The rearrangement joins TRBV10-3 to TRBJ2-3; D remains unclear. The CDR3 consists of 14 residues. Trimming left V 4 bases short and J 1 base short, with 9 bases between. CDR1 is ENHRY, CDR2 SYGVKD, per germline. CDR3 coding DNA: TGTGCCATCAGTGTTTCAGGCGGCACAGATACGCAGTATTTT. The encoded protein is CAISVSGGTDTQYF.